This paragraph covers one T cell receptor beta chain sequence. In the authors' workflow: Estimates of nucleated cell counts were drawn from the amplification of reference gene primers. Clones were read by immunoSEQ multiplex PCR, and TCRdb kept only the in-frame ones, dropping some. The V and J calls and clone size were taken over from that table, and D and trimming were inferred from the DNA. Of 110,000 to 150,000 clones in the sample, roughly 83% are singletons; the top ten hold 4.5% to 7%. This CDR3 region has 12 residues. Germline V gives CDR1 SGHDN, CDR2 FVKESK. V shed 5 bases and J 6 bases; nucleotides not matched to a gene: 2. This specimen belongs to a study of blood T cell repertoires in COVID-19. Whole-study context: The United States, Italy and Spain supplied acute and convalescent COVID-19 samples.

Individuals aged about 18 to 95 years were recruited from roughly 22 US areas. The sample comprised PBMCs or T cells enriched from blood (not recorded which). V usage is TRBV14 and J usage is TRBJ2-7; 9 bases are a match to TRBD1. The sequence was collected from a man aged 40-55 years with acute COVID-19. CDR3 sequence: CASSNRGLEQYF. The DNA for the CDR3 is TGTGCCAGCAGCAACAGGGGGCTCGAGCAGTACTTC. Drawing the rest from reference TRBV14 and TRBJ2-7, the complete variable domain is EAGVTQFPSHSVIEKGQTVTLRCDPISGHDNLYWYRRVMGKEIKFLLHFVKESKQDESGMPNNRFLAERTGGTYSTLKVQPAELEDSGVYFCASSNRGLEQYFGPGTRLTVT.